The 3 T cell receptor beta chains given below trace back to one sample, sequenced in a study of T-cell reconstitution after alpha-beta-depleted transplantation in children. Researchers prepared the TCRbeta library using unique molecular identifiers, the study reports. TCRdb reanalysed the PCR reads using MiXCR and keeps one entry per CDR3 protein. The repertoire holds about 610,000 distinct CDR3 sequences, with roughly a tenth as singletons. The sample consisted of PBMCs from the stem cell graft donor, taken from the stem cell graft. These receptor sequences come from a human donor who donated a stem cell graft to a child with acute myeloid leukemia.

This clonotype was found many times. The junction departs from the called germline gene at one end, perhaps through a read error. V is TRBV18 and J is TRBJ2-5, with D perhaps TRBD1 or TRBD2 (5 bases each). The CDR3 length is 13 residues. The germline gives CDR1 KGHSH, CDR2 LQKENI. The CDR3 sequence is CATSEGRQETQYF. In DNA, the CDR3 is TGTGCCACCTCAGAGGGGCGACAAGAGACCCAGTACTTC.

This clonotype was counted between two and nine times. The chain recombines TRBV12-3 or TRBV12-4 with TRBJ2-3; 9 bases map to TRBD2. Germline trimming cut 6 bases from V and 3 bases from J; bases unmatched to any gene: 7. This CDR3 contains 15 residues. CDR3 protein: CASRLTSGGTDTQYF. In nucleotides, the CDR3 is TGTGCCAGCAGACTGACTAGCGGTGGTACAGATACGCAGTATTTT.

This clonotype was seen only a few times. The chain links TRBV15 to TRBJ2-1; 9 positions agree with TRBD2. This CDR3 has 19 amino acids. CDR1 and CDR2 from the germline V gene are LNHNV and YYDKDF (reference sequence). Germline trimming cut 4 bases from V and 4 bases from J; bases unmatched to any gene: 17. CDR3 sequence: CATSKSTILQAGGYNEQFF. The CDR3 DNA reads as TGTGCCACCAGCAAGAGCACCATACTACAGGCGGGGGGGTACAATGAGCAGTTCTTC.